This passage covers 22 T cell receptor beta chains from one sample sequenced in a study of T cell responses to AZD1222 COVID-19 vaccine. Sequencing was performed with immunoSEQ multiplex PCR; in TCRdb, only in-frame clones are kept and a portion is missing. This sample has 110,000 or so clones, with approximately 91% found just once. The sequencing used peripheral blood, collected on day 0 of AZD1222 vaccination. These receptors were taken from an adult in good health.

The chain couples TRBV18 to TRBJ1-1, with 7 bases aligning to TRBD1. With 0 bases clipped from V and 5 bases from J, the junction kept 12 bases outside the gene matches. The CDR3 is 17 residues long. Per germline, CDR1 KGHSH and CDR2 LQKENI. CDR3 sequence: CASSPPWAGGTGTEAFF. In DNA form, the CDR3 reads TGTGCCAGCTCACCACCATGGGCAGGGGGGACGGGGACTGAAGCTTTCTTT.

CDR3 sequence (DNA): TGTGCCAGCAGCGTAGGGGGGGCAGGCCAAGAGACCCAGTACTTC. As protein: CASSVGGAGQETQYF. This rearrangement joins TRBV9 to TRBJ2-5; D possibly matches TRBD1 or TRBD2 (6 bases each). Germline values: CDR1 SGDLS, CDR2 YYNGEE. Trimming cost V 0 bases and J 1 base, with 10 bases left between them. The CDR3 extends over 15 amino acids.

This chain connects TRBV5-8 to TRBJ2-7; no firm D call. The CDR3 length is 13 residues. Germline-derived CDR1 and CDR2 are SGHTS and YDEGEE. V lost 1 base to trimming and J lost 6 bases, with 11 bases between them. The CDR3 coding sequence is TGTGCCAGCAGCTTGATCAGCCCCCTCGAGCAGTACTTC. Encoded protein: CASSLISPLEQYF. The full variable domain, completed using reference TRBV5-8 and TRBJ2-7, is EAGVTQSPTHLIKTRGQQATLRCSPISGHTSVYWYQQALGLGLQFLLWYDEGEERNRGNFPPRFSGRQFPNYSSELNVNALELEDSALYLCASSLISPLEQYFGPGTRLTVT.

The chain links TRBV19 to TRBJ1-3; the match to TRBD1 covers 8 bases. Per the germline V gene, CDR1 is LNHDA and CDR2 is SQIVND (reference sequence). The V segment lost 2 bases and the J segment 0 bases; nucleotides outside the gene matches: 0. The CDR3 runs 15 residues. The CDR3 bases are TGTGCCAGTAGTATACAGGGGGCCTCTGGAAACACCATATATTTT. This gives the protein CASSIQGASGNTIYF.

This clone was found once. V usage is TRBV30 and J usage is TRBJ1-3; D not resolved. CDR3 length equals 13 residues. Germline V gives CDR1 GTSNPN, CDR2 SVGIG (reference sequence). The V gene lost 5 bases and the J gene lost 4 bases, with 12 bases spanning the gap. CDR3 sequence: CAWASAGGNTIYF. The CDR3 bases are TGTGCCTGGGCGTCGGCGGGGGGAAACACCATATATTTT.

This rearrangement joins TRBV14 to TRBJ1-1; tentative D call: TRBD1 (5 bases). V was clipped by 3 bases and J by 4 bases, with 18 bases between them. Germline CDR1 SGHDN, CDR2 FVKESK. The length of the CDR3 is 16 residues. The CDR3 bases are TGTGCCAGCAGCCAGGGATCAGGGTCGGGAAGCACTGAAGCTTTCTTT. Translated, it gives CASSQGSGSGSTEAFF. Supplemented by reference TRBV14 and TRBJ1-1, the full variable domain reads EAGVTQFPSHSVIEKGQTVTLRCDPISGHDNLYWYRRVMGKEIKFLLHFVKESKQDESGMPNNRFLAERTGGTYSTLKVQPAELEDSGVYFCASSQGSGSGSTEAFFGQGTRLTVV.

This CDR3 is CASSQGFSSNQPQHF. CDR3 sequence (DNA): TGTGCCAGCAGCCAAGGTTTCAGTAGCAATCAGCCCCAGCATTTT. V usage is TRBV3-1 (or the pseudogene TRBV3-2) and J usage is TRBJ1-5, with D unresolved. V lost 1 base and J 0 bases, leaving 7 bases between the germline ends. The CDR3 is 15 residues long. Germline CDR1 is LGHDT and CDR2 is YNNKEL (reference sequence).

The rearrangement joins TRBV7-6 to TRBJ1-2, with 9 bases lining up with TRBD1. The germline V gene has CDR1 SGHVS and CDR2 FNYEAQ. The CDR3 length is 16 residues. V shed 5 bases and J 2 bases; nucleotides not matched to a gene: 9. Here the CDR3 reads CASSLGETGGNYGYTF. As DNA, the CDR3 is TGTGCCAGCAGCCTGGGGGAGACAGGGGGAAACTATGGCTACACCTTC.

The J gene is TRBJ2-7, the V gene TRBV5-1, with D unclear. Trimming removed 0 bases at V and 3 bases at J, with 4 bases between. The CDR3 runs to 12 residues. The germline V gene has CDR1 SGHRS and CDR2 YFSETQ. The CDR3 DNA reads as TGCGCCAGCAGCTTGGGACTCTACGAGCAGTACTTC. It translates to CASSLGLYEQYF. The full variable domain, in which reference TRBV5-1 and TRBJ2-7 provide the parts outside the CDR3, is KAGVTQTPRYLIKTRGQQVTLSCSPISGHRSVSWYQQTPGQGLQFLFEYFSETQRNKGNFPGRFSGRQFSNSRSEMNVSTLELGDSALYLCASSLGLYEQYFGPGTRLTVT.

The chain joins TRBV30 to TRBJ2-7; D perhaps matches TRBD2 (6 bases). V was trimmed by 3 bases and J by 3 bases, leaving 12 bases between them. The CDR3 spans 13 residues. Germline V gives CDR1 GTSNPN, CDR2 SVGIG (reference sequence). DNA for the CDR3: TGTGCCTGGAGCGGCGGGGTCCTCTACGAGCAGTACTTC. Protein sequence: CAWSGGVLYEQYF.

The CDR3 region is CASSPWRGGVETQYF. DNA for the CDR3: TGTGCCAGCAGCCCTTGGCGGGGCGGTGTGGAGACCCAGTACTTC. The V gene is TRBV7-9, the J gene TRBJ2-5; D possibly corresponds to TRBD2 (6 bases). Germline CDR1 SEHNR, CDR2 FQNEAQ (reference sequence). The CDR3 is 15 amino acids. Trimming removed 5 bases from V and 5 bases from J, with 18 bases in between.

CDR3 protein: CAWSVMAHEQFF. DNA for the CDR3: TGTGCCTGGAGTGTAATGGCCCATGAGCAGTTCTTC. The V call is TRBV30, the J call TRBJ2-1; no reliable D call. The V gene's germline CDR1 is GTSNPN and CDR2 SVGIG (reference sequence). With 0 bases removed from V and 8 bases from J, the gap between germline ends came to 8 bases. CDR3 length equals 12 residues. The variable domain in full, completed from reference TRBV30 and TRBJ2-1, reads SQTIHQWPATLVQPVGSPLSLECTVEGTSNPNLYWYRQAAGRGLQLLFYSVGIGQISSEVPQNLSASRPQDRQFILSSKKLLLSDSGFYLCAWSVMAHEQFFGPGTRLTVL.

This CDR3 reads CASSDPGQGGYEQYF. CDR3 nucleotide sequence: TGTGCCAGCAGTGACCCGGGACAGGGGGGCTACGAGCAGTACTTC. V gene TRBV6-6 combines with J gene TRBJ2-7; TRBD1 matches 11 bases. The CDR3 contains 15 residues. J was trimmed by 3 bases and V by 5 bases; bases with no gene match: 6. Germline V gives CDR1 MNHNY, CDR2 SVGAGI (reference sequence).

V usage is TRBV7-2 and J usage is TRBJ2-7; tentatively, D is TRBD1 (5 bases). Deletions cut 6 bases from V and 4 bases from J, with 10 bases between. The CDR3 loop spans 12 amino acids. Germline-derived CDR1 and CDR2 are SGHTA and FQGNSA. The CDR3 DNA follows: TGTGCCAGCAGTGACAGCCTGTACGAGCAGTACTTC. It specifies CASSDSLYEQYF.

The V gene is TRBV4-2, the J gene TRBJ2-7; D possibly corresponds to TRBD2 (5 bases). V lost 3 bases to trimming and J lost 3 bases, with 12 bases between them. The CDR3 runs 14 residues. Germline CDR1 and CDR2: LGHNA and YNFKEQ. CDR3 in amino acids: CASSQSRGYYEQYF. Written as DNA, the CDR3 is TGTGCCAGCAGCCAGTCTCGGGGTTACTACGAGCAGTACTTC.

This chain joins TRBV30 and TRBJ1-6, with D perhaps TRBD1 (5 bases). Per germline, CDR1 GTSNPN and CDR2 SVGIG (reference sequence). The CDR3 runs to 17 residues. The V and J ends lost 1 base and 0 bases respectively, with 13 bases between them. In nucleotides, the CDR3 is TGTGCCTGGAGTGGGGCAGGGATAAGCTCCTATAATTCACCCCTCCACTTT. Translated, it gives CAWSGAGISSYNSPLHF.

The genes are TRBV11-2 and TRBJ2-1; 8 bases map to TRBD2. Germline lookup yields CDR1 SGHAT and CDR2 FQNNGV. The J segment lost 2 bases and the V segment lost 5 bases, leaving 5 bases of the junction unmatched. This CDR3 region has 15 residues. The CDR3 protein is CASSGSGGPYNEQFF. In DNA form, the CDR3 reads TGTGCCAGCAGCGGGAGCGGGGGACCCTACAATGAGCAGTTCTTC.

CDR3 DNA: TGTGCCAGCAGCCGCCGGACTAGCGGGTTATCGGATACGCAGTATTTT. It yields the protein CASSRRTSGLSDTQYF. J is TRBJ2-3 and V is TRBV5-5, with 11 bases identical to TRBD2. J lost 6 bases, V lost 4 bases, and 10 bases had no gene match. Germline V CDR1 and CDR2: SGHKS, YYEKEE (reference sequence). This CDR3 has 16 amino acids.

CDR3: CASSEGRELSSPLHF. CDR3 nucleotides: TGTGCCAGCTCAGAGGGCCGGGAGCTGAGTTCACCCCTCCACTTT. The rearrangement uses TRBV18 and TRBJ1-6; D gene uncertain. CDR3 size: 15 residues. The ends were cut back, 5 bases at V and 9 bases at J, with 17 bases in the middle. Germline CDR1 KGHSH, CDR2 LQKENI.

The rearrangement uses TRBV2 and TRBJ2-5; the match to TRBD1 covers 10 bases. CDR1 SNHLY and CDR2 FYNNEI come from the germline V gene. This CDR3 spans 16 amino acids. V was clipped by 5 bases and J by 0 bases; unmatched bases: 6. The CDR3 DNA is TGTGCCAGCAGTAAAGGGACAGGGGATTACCAAGAGACCCAGTACTTC. Protein: CASSKGTGDYQETQYF.

There are a few counts of this clone. This chain connects TRBV27 to TRBJ1-5, with TRBD1 identical over 7 bases. Trimming took 5 bases from V and 7 from J; bases not matched to a gene: 11. In germline, CDR1 is MNHEY, CDR2 SMNVEV (reference sequence). The CDR3 is 15 residues long. The CDR3 nucleotides read TGTGCCAGCAGTCCCTCGACAGGGCCCTCCCAGCCCCAGCATTTT. Encoded protein: CASSPSTGPSQPQHF.

This clone was counted between two and nine times. The rearrangement uses TRBV23-1 and TRBJ2-3; 8 bases match TRBD1. TRBV23-1 is assigned to the ORF class and has an uncertain function. This CDR3 comprises 14 residues. J was trimmed by 4 bases and V by 7 bases; bases with no gene match: 7. As DNA, the CDR3 is TGCGCCAGCACACAGGACAGGGAAGCAGATACGCAGTATTTT. Its translation: CASTQDREADTQYF.